The 29 T cell receptor beta chains reported below all come from one sample, sequenced in a study of T-cell memory formation after mild COVID-19 (dated by TCRdb to the early 2020s). Receptors were amplified or captured by 5' RACE. Instrument used: Illumina NovaSeq 6000. TCRdb cleaned the public reads at Q25 with fastp, built clones with MiXCR and kept in-frame beta chains. For every CDR3 protein sequence, its rows merge into one entry that carries the most common genes and DNA. The sample includes some 350,000 distinct CDR3 sequences, with roughly 13% observed a single time. The ten largest clones represent 20% to 25% of the sample. The sequencing sample was made of PBMCs or a T cell subset sorted from them (not recorded which). The source is a man younger than 30 who had mild COVID-19 (a few samples of this study predate the infection). The sample titles of this study are shuffled in the database, so cell type and time point are left out; the donor was told from shared clones.

DNA of the CDR3: TGTGCCAGCAGCTGGTTGAACACTGAAGCTTTCTTT. It specifies CASSWLNTEAFF. This chain joins TRBV7-2 and TRBJ1-1, with D uncertain. The CDR3 loop spans 12 amino acids. CDR1 is SGHTA, CDR2 FQGNSA, per germline. Trimming shortened V by 4 bases and J by 0 bases, and 3 bases separated the two germline ends.

The chain couples TRBV7-2 to TRBJ1-5; D call uncertain. V lost 6 bases and J 0 bases, leaving 18 bases between the germline ends. Germline values: CDR1 SGHTA, CDR2 FQGNSA. CDR3 length: 17 residues. CDR3 DNA sequence: TGTGCCAGCAGTTTGCGGCCGGGGAAGAATAGCAATCAGCCCCAGCATTTT. Residues: CASSLRPGKNSNQPQHF.

The chain recombines TRBV7-8 with TRBJ2-7; a possible D gene is TRBD2 (5 bases). This CDR3 spans 14 amino acids. Trimming cost V 4 bases and J 3 bases, with 13 bases left between them. From germline, CDR1 is SGHVS and CDR2 FQNEAQ. The CDR3 region is CASSSLSGVYEQYV. The CDR3 region has the DNA TGTGCCAGCAGCTCTCTATCCGGGGTCTACGAGCAGTACGTC.

The V call is TRBV4-2, the J call TRBJ1-1, with TRBD1 identical over 10 bases. Germline V CDR1 and CDR2: LGHNA, YNFKEQ. This CDR3 spans 15 amino acids. V was pared by 4 bases and J by 5 bases, with 7 bases of the junction left unmatched. In DNA, the CDR3 is TGTGCCAGCAGCCGAACGGGACAGGGGCGGACTGAAGCTTTCTTT. Translated: CASSRTGQGRTEAFF.

This clonotype was found a few times. The CDR3 region has the DNA TGCGCCAGCAGCTTGGTCTGGCAGGGTGACAACATTCAGTACTTC. Protein product: CASSLVWQGDNIQYF. The genes are TRBV5-1 and TRBJ2-4, with D possibly matching TRBD1 (5 bases). The CDR3 extends over 15 amino acids. Germline loops: CDR1 SGHRS, CDR2 YFSETQ. V was shortened by 0 bases and J by 7 bases, with 14 bases between the two germline ends.

The chain joins TRBV5-1 to TRBJ1-4; TRBD1 agrees at 9 bases. The germline V gene has CDR1 SGHRS and CDR2 YFSETQ. The V gene end was trimmed by 0 bases and the J gene end by 0 bases; junction bases not matched to a gene: 6. The CDR3 consists of 18 residues. DNA for the CDR3: TGCGCCAGCAGCTTGGCCCGGACAGGGGTCGCAACTAATGAAAAACTGTTTTTT. Protein: CASSLARTGVATNEKLFF.

The chain employs TRBV11-3 and TRBJ2-3, with D possibly called TRBD1 or TRBD2 (5 bases each). V was clipped by 1 base and J by 2 bases, with 7 bases between them. CDR3 length: 14 amino acids. Looked up from germline, CDR1 is SGHNT and CDR2 is YENEEA. The CDR3 DNA reads as TGTGCCAGCAGCTTAGTGGGGGTCACAGATACGCAGTATTTT. The encoded protein is CASSLVGVTDTQYF.

This clonotype has just a few counts. The genes are TRBV11-1 and TRBJ2-2; 8 nucleotides agree with TRBD1. Germline V CDR1 and CDR2: SGHAT, FQDESV (reference sequence). Trimming took 5 bases from V and 2 from J; bases not matched to a gene: 7. The length of the CDR3 is 16 residues. The CDR3 DNA reads as TGTGCCAGCAGCCTATACAGGGGGTTCAACACCGGGGAGCTGTTTTTT. This translates into CASSLYRGFNTGELFF.

The rearrangement links TRBV12-3 or TRBV12-4 to TRBJ2-7; the D call may be TRBD1 or TRBD2 (5 bases each). Trimming shortened V by 3 bases and J by 7 bases, and 10 bases separated the two germline ends. The CDR3 has 12 amino acids. The CDR3 region has the DNA TGTGCCAGCAGTTTCTCGGGGCGTGAGCAGTACTTC. Encoded protein: CASSFSGREQYF.

The sample holds a few counts of this clonotype. The rearrangement joins TRBV19 to TRBJ1-6; D not certain. Germline V gene data show CDR1 as LNHDA and CDR2 as SQIVND (reference sequence). The CDR3 contains 13 residues. V was pared by 5 bases and J by 7 bases, with 9 bases between. Here the CDR3 reads CASSGQDNSPLHF. DNA for the CDR3: TGTGCCAGTAGTGGGCAGGACAATTCACCCCTCCACTTT.

This clonotype appeared a few times. The V gene is TRBV5-1, the J gene TRBJ2-1, with 13 bases identical to TRBD2. Germline trimming cut 4 bases from V and 14 bases from J; bases unmatched to any gene: 12. Germline-derived CDR1 and CDR2 are SGHRS and YFSETQ. The CDR3 is 15 amino acids. CDR3 sequence: CASSETSGGRSIKFF. CDR3 sequence (DNA): TGCGCCAGCAGCGAGACTAGCGGGGGGCGGTCGATTAAGTTCTTC. Filled out from reference TRBV5-1 and TRBJ2-1, the complete variable domain reads KAGVTQTPRYLIKTRGQQVTLSCSPISGHRSVSWYQQTPGQGLQFLFEYFSETQRNKGNFPGRFSGRQFSNSRSEMNVSTLELGDSALYLCASSETSGGRSIKFFGPGTRLTVL.

This clonotype was counted ten times or more. V usage is TRBV28 and J usage is TRBJ2-1; D may be TRBD1 (5 bases). Trimming removed 5 bases at V and 2 bases at J, with 13 bases between. The CDR3 length is 15 residues. Germline-derived CDR1 and CDR2 are MDHEN and SYDVKM. The CDR3 region has the DNA TGTGCCAGCAGTCTACTTCCGACAGCCTACAATGAGCAGTTCTTC. Protein product: CASSLLPTAYNEQFF. Variable domain in full (rest from reference TRBV28 and TRBJ2-1): DVKVTQSSRYLVKRTGEKVFLECVQDMDHENMFWYRQDPGLGLRLIYFSYDVKMKEKGDIPEGYSVSREKKERFSLILESASTNQTSMYLCASSLLPTAYNEQFFGPGTRLTVL.

A few counts support this clonotype. J is TRBJ1-5 and V is TRBV4-2; no clear D gene. Germline V CDR1 and CDR2: LGHNA, YNFKEQ. The CDR3 is 15 amino acids. Trimming took 4 bases from V and 1 from J, leaving 11 bases between them. CDR3 in amino acids: CASSPRDRSNQPQHF. CDR3 in DNA: TGTGCCAGCAGCCCGCGCGATCGGAGCAATCAGCCCCAGCATTTT.

This chain links TRBV5-1 with TRBJ2-1; D is unresolved. Trimming took off 0 bases at V and 1 base at J, with 17 bases between the two ends. Germline V gene data show CDR1 as SGHRS and CDR2 as YFSETQ. The CDR3 runs 18 residues. CDR3 nucleotides: TGCGCCAGCAGCTTGGTATCTCAGGTAGTTACTTCCTACAATGAGCAGTTCTTC. It specifies CASSLVSQVVTSYNEQFF.

This chain links TRBV6-6 with TRBJ2-5, with 9 bases fitting TRBD2. CDR3 length: 15 amino acids. V lost 5 bases, J lost 4 bases, and 8 bases stayed unmatched. CDR1 is MNHNY and CDR2 is SVGAGI in the germline V gene (reference sequence). Written as DNA, the CDR3 is TGTGCCAGCAGTCAGGGACTAGCCGCCGGAGAGACCCAGTACTTC. Its protein is CASSQGLAAGETQYF.

The chain carries TRBV5-1 and TRBJ2-7, with 10 bases matching TRBD1. Germline V gene lookup returns CDR1 SGHRS and CDR2 YFSETQ. Trimming removed 4 bases from V and 4 bases from J; junction bases left unmatched: 8. The CDR3 spans 15 residues. The CDR3 nucleotides are TGCGCCAGCAGCCAAGGGACAGGGGCAATGTACGAGCAGTACGTC. Translated: CASSQGTGAMYEQYV.

There are a few counts of this clonotype. This sequence joins TRBV28 and TRBJ1-1; D is perhaps TRBD1 (5 bases). The length of the CDR3 is 11 residues. Trimming pared 8 bases from V and 4 bases from J, leaving 8 bases between. Per germline, CDR1 MDHEN and CDR2 SYDVKM. The DNA of the CDR3 is TGTGCCAGCCAGAGGGGCACTGAAGCTTTCTTT. Translation: CASQRGTEAFF.

The V and J genes are TRBV12-3 or TRBV12-4 and TRBJ2-3; D may be TRBD1 or TRBD2 (6 bases each). This CDR3 is 16 amino acids long. V shed 5 bases and J shed 2 bases, with 17 bases lying between them. CDR3 nucleotides: TGTGCCAGCAGTGCCCCGGGGGCAACCTCCACAGATACGCAGTATTTT. This encodes CASSAPGATSTDTQYF.

This chain connects TRBV28 to TRBJ1-1; TRBD1 might be the D (5 bases). The CDR3 extends over 15 amino acids. Between the trimmed V and J ends, which lost 5 bases and 0 bases, there was a span of 13 bases. The germline V gene encodes CDR1 MDHEN and CDR2 SYDVKM. The CDR3 nucleotides are TGTGCCAGCAGTCCCTCAGACAGATTGAACACTGAAGCTTTCTTT. The encoded protein is CASSPSDRLNTEAFF.

A few counts support this clonotype. This sequence joins TRBV27 and TRBJ1-6; no definite D call. From germline, CDR1 is MNHEY and CDR2 SMNVEV (reference sequence). This CDR3 spans 13 amino acids. V lost 5 bases, J lost 9 bases, and 11 bases lay in between. The CDR3 loop reads CASSTGTRSPLHF. In DNA, the CDR3 is TGTGCCAGCAGTACGGGTACGCGTTCACCCCTCCACTTT.

In this sample, this clonotype turned up a few times. V and J are TRBV6-2 or TRBV6-3 and TRBJ2-7; tentatively, D is TRBD2 (6 bases). The CDR3 sequence is 12 residues long. Germline-derived CDR1 and CDR2 are MNHEY and SVGEGT. V was pared by 2 bases and J by 7 bases, with 9 bases between. Here the CDR3 DNA reads TGTGCCAGCAGTTACCTGGGGGGAGAGCAGTACGTC. Protein sequence: CASSYLGGEQYV.

The chain has TRBV5-6 and TRBJ2-4; D is unresolved. The germline CDR1 and CDR2 sequences are SGHDT and YYEEEE. V was clipped by 0 bases and J by 0 bases, with 10 bases between them. The CDR3 is 16 residues long. The CDR3 is CASSLGPPVAKNIQYF. The CDR3 region has the DNA TGTGCCAGCAGCTTGGGACCTCCGGTAGCCAAAAACATTCAGTACTTC. The full variable domain, completed using reference TRBV5-6 and TRBJ2-4, is DAGVTQSPTHLIKTRGQQVTLRCSPKSGHDTVSWYQQALGQGPQFIFQYYEEEERQRGNFPDRFSGHQFPNYSSELNVNALLLGDSALYLCASSLGPPVAKNIQYFGAGTRLSVL.

This chain connects TRBV2 to TRBJ1-1; no clear D. Trimming pared 10 bases from V and 3 bases from J, leaving 18 bases between. The CDR3 is 14 amino acids. Germline CDR1 reads SNHLY; CDR2 reads FYNNEI. CDR3 protein: CATRLRLLYTEAFF. The CDR3 nucleotides read TGTGCCACTCGACTACGCTTACTCTACACTGAAGCTTTCTTT.

This clonotype occurred many times. The chain is built from TRBV20-1 and TRBJ1-1; 9 nucleotides line up with TRBD1. In germline, CDR1 is DFQATT, CDR2 SNEGSKA (reference sequence). The J segment lost 7 bases and the V segment lost 3 bases, leaving 12 bases of the junction unmatched. This CDR3 comprises 15 residues. In DNA, the CDR3 is TGCAGTGCTAGGAGAAACAGGGGGCTGAGGGGTGAAGCTTTCTTT. Translated, it gives CSARRNRGLRGEAFF.

To note about this clonotype: Likely a read error: the CDR3 ends without its conserved phenylalanine or tryptophan. The chain recombines TRBV12-3 or TRBV12-4 with TRBJ2-5; D is possibly TRBD1 (6 bases). V was cut by 3 bases and J by 5 bases, with 13 bases left in between. CDR3 length equals 14 residues. The chain's CDR3 is CASSFSMGAETQYL. The CDR3 coding sequence is TGTGCCAGCAGTTTTTCGATGGGGGCGGAGACCCAGTACTTA.

This clonotype showed up just a few times. The genes are TRBV5-1 and TRBJ2-7; D tentatively reads TRBD1 or TRBD2 (5 bases each). Germline CDR1 and CDR2: SGHRS and YFSETQ. This CDR3 contains 14 residues. V was shortened by 0 bases and J by 6 bases, with 13 bases between the two germline ends. CDR3 DNA sequence: TGCGCCAGCAGCTTGGCCGCGTCCGGGACCGAGCAGTACTTC. Translation: CASSLAASGTEQYF.

Only a few counts were recorded for this clonotype. This sequence joins TRBV4-1 and TRBJ1-1; D perhaps matches TRBD1 (6 bases). The CDR3 loop spans 15 amino acids. The germline V and J ends were trimmed by 0 bases and 5 bases, with 13 bases remaining between them. Germline CDR1 MGHRA, CDR2 YSYEKL. The CDR3 DNA reads as TGCGCCAGCAGCCAAGAAGGGGGGCGCCGGACTGAAGCTTTCTTT. Encoded protein: CASSQEGGRRTEAFF.

The chain combines TRBV7-2 with TRBJ2-1; 7 nucleotides align to TRBD2. Trimming cost V 5 bases and J 6 bases; bases outside gene matches: 4. CDR1 is SGHTA, CDR2 FQGNSA, per germline. The CDR3 covers 13 residues. The chain's CDR3 is CASSTGLVNEQFF. CDR3 bases: TGTGCCAGCAGCACCGGACTAGTCAATGAGCAGTTCTTC.

The rearrangement links TRBV18 to TRBJ1-5; a weak D match, TRBD1 (6 bases). This CDR3 has 15 amino acids. V was clipped by 3 bases and J by 3 bases, with 12 bases between them. Germline CDR1 reads KGHSH; CDR2 reads LQKENI. The CDR3 loop is CASSPGQNNNQPQHF. In DNA form, the CDR3 reads TGTGCCAGCTCACCTGGACAGAATAACAATCAGCCCCAGCATTTT.